This record covers a single T cell receptor beta chain. The antigen this receptor binds is unknown. Per-nucleotide qualities are absent, and no much larger clonotype sits a single base away. The cohort comprised some 730 healthy bone marrow donors. At the time of sampling, all cohort members were nominally healthy, though unrecorded immune exposures were likely present. The donor was CMV seropositive and belonged to the group of 250 to 300 seropositive cohort members. A peripheral blood sample was collected from each donor, and TCR beta sequencing was performed on peripheral blood mononuclear cells. The Qiagen DNeasy Blood Extraction Kit was used to extract genomic DNA from the blood cell samples. This record comes from a study of cytomegalovirus exposure and HLA in healthy donors (dated by TCRdb to about 2017). General notes on the study: An earlier analysis of approximately 640 of the donors reported approximately 270 Gb of sequence data and 117 million unique TCR beta sequences from 150 million to 200 million T cells. The study combined high-throughput TCR immunosequencing, statistical association of individual TCRs with disease status, and machine learning to predict cytomegalovirus infection status. All discovery cohort repertoires had been generated on a single sequencing platform. An earlier analysis of roughly 580 of the donors used high-throughput TCR beta sequencing to judge whether each TCR beta V gene segment behaved as functional or pseudogenic. Donor age, sex, ethnicity and CMV serostatus were collected together with the repertoire data. Besides the first cohort of approximately 670 subjects, a separate validation cohort made up of 95 to 150 different subjects was used. Roughly 5 DR-DQ haplotypes were handled as single units for association and clustering because linkage in the cohort was strong. A later genetic analysis took genome-wide SNP genotypes for about 65% of the 666 donors and used that subset as a discovery cohort. The later analysis used no new phenotypic data to find candidate immune exposures, relying instead on TCR beta sequences and their occurrence across donors. In a later analysis, previously published TCR beta repertoires from 550 to 700 donors were re-analyzed and high-resolution HLA genotyping was added so that TCR occurrence patterns could be studied. The aim of the study was to test whether cataloging public T cell receptors could identify signatures of past pathogen exposure. Among about 410 genotyped donors of the cohort, an average of approximately 240,000 unique TCR beta nucleotide sequences was sequenced per donor, of which 15% to 20% were non-productive. The genetic ancestry cluster associated with self-reported Caucasian donors included 81% of the approximately 400 genotyped donors. Using immunosequencing, the study profiled T cell repertoires from 666 subjects and related those repertoires to cytomegalovirus serostatus. An early release covering roughly 600 HLA-typed donors comprised approximately 300 gigabases of sequencing data and around 80 million unique TCR sequences. Typing coverage differed by locus: A, B, C, DRB1 and DQB1 were typed in roughly 620-630 donors, DQA1 in around 500, DPA1 in some 570, and DPB1 in approximately 450. Class I and class II HLA loci were covered by the typing at four-digit resolution.

The germline V gene (reference sequence) provides CDR1 MNHEY and CDR2 SMNVEV. Trimming takes 7 bases off V and 3 bases off J; junction bases not matched to a gene: 4. Reading from cysteine to phenylalanine, the CDR3 counts 13 amino acids. CDR3 DNA only is kept here, 39 bases in frame from base 1. The method was the immunoSEQ multiplex PCR assay. For the multiplex PCR, a mixture combining 60 forward primers for TCR Vbeta segments and 13 reverse primers for TCR Jbeta segments was used. A multiplex PCR assay on genomic DNA amplified the CDR3 region of rearranged TCR beta genes. Amplified TCR beta libraries were sequenced as 87-base-pair reads on the Illumina HiSeq System. In the paper's pipeline: Across the 666 repertoires, a later analysis counted 80 million or so unique TCR beta chains, 9.5 million to 12 million of which were shared by at least two donors. Raw reads were error-corrected and collapsed into unique sequences with a nearest-neighbor algorithm that merged closely related sequences to remove PCR and sequencing errors. Alignment of CDR3 sequences to IMGT reference sequences was used to assign V, D and J gene segments. For a sequence to be retained, at least a six-nucleotide match to both a V gene segment and a J gene segment was required. Rearrangements were classified as productive when the CDR3 lacked stop codons and remained in frame with V and J, and all other rearrangements were classified as non-productive. Following IMGT convention, CDR3 was defined as the stretch from the second conserved V-encoded cysteine to the conserved J-encoded phenylalanine. In an earlier analysis of just under 600 of the donors, sequences lacking an unambiguous match to a single V gene segment were excluded. In an earlier analysis of several hundred of the donors, V segments were called functional above 56.7% productive rearrangements and were called segregating when the between-donor standard deviation exceeded 5%. To diagnose cytomegalovirus status from the catalog of TCR beta chain sequences, a statistical classification framework was built. A later analysis assigned V and J genes by comparing TCR nucleotide sequences with IMGT/GENE-DB human TR gene sequences. In a later analysis, CDR3 sequences and most-parsimonious VDJ recombination scenarios were assigned using the TCRdist pipeline. In a later analysis, each TCR beta chain was defined by its CDR3 amino acid sequence together with its V-gene family, and reads without a unique V-gene family were excluded. A later analysis removed 600 or so highly shared, low-generation-probability nucleotide sequences to deal with suspected cross-contamination and a sequencing artifact. A later analysis calculated a clonal expansion index for each public chain from normalized within-repertoire ranks of inferred template counts. In a later analysis, generation probabilities were computed with a VDJ recombination model fitted to out-of-frame rearrangements, and the resulting probabilities were checked against IGoR. Hypergeometric tests were used in a later analysis to score TCR-TCR, TCR-HLA and TCR-CMV co-occurrence, with a repertoire-size bias correction applied to the TCR pairs. A later analysis estimated false discovery rates by permuting HLA or CMV assignments 20 times. In a later analysis, co-occurring TCRs were grouped with DBSCAN, and TCRdist sequence similarity was added when clustering was performed within HLA-allele-positive subsets. Repertoires with fewer than 30,000 or more than 120,000 public chains were left out of co-occurrence clustering, as were several repertoires with anomalous nucleotide sharing. TCRdb retrieved this table from immuneACCESS and kept in-frame rearrangements only. Not all clones are present; in checked studies, unresolved V genes account for under half, and no reason is known for the remainder. The V and J calls and clone size are taken from that table; D and trimming were inferred from the DNA. In all, the sample holds about 150,000 clones, and 79% of those were seen once. About 6.5% of the sample comes from the top ten.

The research as a whole found: According to a later analysis, most CMV-associated TCR beta chains appeared to be HLA-restricted, and the HLA associations seemed to be driven largely by CMV exposure. The 87-base-pair reads could not distinguish some IMGT-functional V segments, including TRBV6-2 and TRBV6-3, so those segments were excluded. A further reported finding was that TCR beta sequences accurately predicted the HLA-A and HLA-B alleles for most subjects in the first cohort. In the study, approximately 150 TCR beta chains were listed as associated with cytomegalovirus. In a later genetic analysis, fewer N-insertions in productive TCRs were reported among donors in an Asian-associated ancestry cluster than the roughly 700-donor mean. Because HLA typing was unavailable for some donors at each locus, only the typed subset was used in association tests. Linkage disequilibrium might explain the correlated functional status among segregating V segments, but an unknown experimental factor could not be ruled out. Most TCR sequences were seen in very few donors, while some public TCRs were found in many individuals. A cluster of highly shared sequence variants was judged likely to be a technical artifact of the sequencing pipeline. Cytomegalovirus status was reported to be diagnosed by the classifier with high specificity and sensitivity in both the original and validation cohorts. Because counts were too low, about 15 rarely observed V segments, including chromosome 9 orphons, were left out of the earlier analysis of 587 of the donors. A later analysis associated around 16,000 TCR beta sequences with specific HLA alleles at a false discovery rate of 0.05. A few of the identified cytomegalovirus-associated TCR beta chains were confirmed in vitro to be specific for cytomegalovirus antigens. Broadly in line with IMGT annotations, most TCR beta V segments showed up in productive rearrangements about 87% or about 30% of the time in an earlier analysis of a few hundred of the donors. CMV serostatus was the only immune exposure information available for the cohort. A later analysis found that HLA-associated TCR beta chains were more clonally expanded and had lower generation probabilities than equally common non-associated chains. In a later genetic analysis, a missense DCLRE1C variant was associated with V-gene and J-gene trimming of TCR beta chains, and the association was replicated in an independent cohort. In this cohort, only TCR beta chains were sequenced, and detectable features were limited by the absence of alpha or paired-chain data. Roughly uniform sequencing depth across donors was assumed in presence/absence analyses, although this assumption may not hold. Several of the top co-occurrence clusters appeared to be linked to parvovirus B19, influenza, CMV and Epstein-Barr virus, according to a later analysis. It was suggested by the authors that the approach could potentially be generalized to other disease states and immunological phenotypes. When HLA alleles, especially DR and DQ, strongly co-occurred, TCR associations were difficult to assign to individual alleles. According to a later analysis, TCR association rates differed among HLA loci, with DRB1 alleles showing the most associated TCRs and HLA-C alleles showing the fewest.

The TCR sequence derives from a middle-aged man in good health and CMV-seropositive. This chain is built from TRBV27 and TRBJ2-7, with 9 bases aligning to TRBD2. Sequencing was done on a sample of PBMCs. The nucleotides read TGTGCCAGCACGGCGCGGGAGGGCTACGAGCAGTACTTC. Its translation is CASTAREGYEQYF.